A selection of T cell receptor beta chains follows, all from one sample in a study of blood T cells in healthy people across ages. TCRdb analysed the 5' RACE reads with MiXCR anew, one entry per CDR3 protein. This sample carries about 800,000 distinct CDR3 sequences, around a quarter of them seen once, and the ten largest clones take under 4.5%. These same data were also listed under a study on T cells of mothers and their children.

Sample: blood. All receptors come from a boy aged 10-17 years in good health. The CDR3 runs from the conserved cysteine through the conserved F or W. The D gene is left open where the match is weak. Not all rows give a size; the values are once, few, many and, for expanded clones, a class.

j_gene: TRBJ2-5
abundance: -
d_gene: TRBD2
v_gene: TRBV7-2
CDR3nt: TGTGCCAGCAGCTTAGTGGCGGGAGAGGGCTCGAGCACCCAGTACTTC
CDR3aa: CASSLVAGEGSSTQYF

j_gene: TRBJ2-7
abundance: -
d_gene: TRBD1
v_gene: TRBV29-1
CDR3nt: TGCAGCGTTGAAGTCTACGGACAGGTCTCCTACGAGCAGTACTTC
CDR3aa: CSVEVYGQVSYEQYF

j_gene: TRBJ1-6
abundance: -
d_gene: -
v_gene: TRBV20-1
CDR3nt: TGCAGTGCTTATCCGGGGCAGCAGAATTCACCCCTCCACTTT
CDR3aa: CSAYPGQQNSPLHF

j_gene: TRBJ2-1
abundance: few
d_gene: TRBD2
v_gene: TRBV12-3/TRBV12-4
CDR3nt: TGTGCCAGCGGGGGACTAGCGGGAAAGTCGTATGAGCAGTTCTTC
CDR3aa: CASGGLAGKSYEQFF

j_gene: TRBJ1-4
abundance: -
d_gene: -
v_gene: TRBV28
CDR3nt: TGTGCCAGCGGCGGGGGGGCGAATGAAAAACTGTTTTTT
CDR3aa: CASGGGANEKLFF

j_gene: TRBJ2-5
abundance: few
d_gene: TRBD2
v_gene: TRBV29-1
CDR3nt: TGCAGCGCTCCCCTTAGCGGGGGGGGCCCTGAGACCCAGTACTTC
CDR3aa: CSAPLSGGGPETQYF

j_gene: TRBJ2-7
abundance: -
d_gene: TRBD2
v_gene: TRBV29-1
CDR3nt: TGCAGCGGCGGGGGGACCTCCTACGAGCAGTACTTC
CDR3aa: CSGGGTSYEQYF

j_gene: TRBJ2-5
abundance: -
d_gene: -
v_gene: TRBV5-6
CDR3nt: TGTGCCAGCAGCTTGGCGTCAGTCCAAGAGACCCAGTACTTC
CDR3aa: CASSLASVQETQYF

j_gene: TRBJ2-3
abundance: -
d_gene: TRBD1
v_gene: TRBV5-6
CDR3nt: TGTGCCAGCAGCATGGGCGTGCGGGACAGGGGCCGCACAGATACGCAGTATTTT
CDR3aa: CASSMGVRDRGRTDTQYF

j_gene: TRBJ2-3
abundance: many
d_gene: -
v_gene: TRBV24-1
CDR3nt: TGTGCCACTTCCGGAGATTTAGATACGCAGTATTTT
CDR3aa: CATSGDLDTQYF

j_gene: TRBJ2-5
abundance: few
d_gene: -
v_gene: TRBV4-1
CDR3nt: TGCGCCAGCAGCCAAGATGGATGGGGGCTAGCCCCTCTGAATTGGCAAGAGACCCAGTACTTC
CDR3aa: CASSQDGWGLAPLNWQETQYF

j_gene: TRBJ1-4
abundance: -
d_gene: TRBD1
v_gene: TRBV20-1
CDR3nt: TGCAGTGCTAGTAAACAGGGGCGGAATGAAAAACTGTTTTTT
CDR3aa: CSASKQGRNEKLFF

j_gene: TRBJ1-3
abundance: -
d_gene: -
v_gene: TRBV6-5
CDR3nt: TGTGCCAGCAGTTACTCAGGAGACCCAGGAAACACCATATATTTT
CDR3aa: CASSYSGDPGNTIYF

j_gene: TRBJ2-2
abundance: -
d_gene: -
v_gene: TRBV12-3/TRBV12-4
CDR3nt: TGTGCCAGCACCTACCGGGGTACCGGGGAGCTGTTTTTT
CDR3aa: CASTYRGTGELFF

j_gene: TRBJ2-2
abundance: few
d_gene: -
v_gene: TRBV7-8
CDR3nt: TGTGCCAGCAGCTTAGTGGGCGGAGAGAACACCGGGGAGCTGTTTTTT
CDR3aa: CASSLVGGENTGELFF

j_gene: TRBJ2-1
abundance: -
d_gene: TRBD2
v_gene: TRBV7-8
CDR3nt: TGTGCCAGCAGCTGGACTAGCGGAGGCCGGAATGTGCAGTTCTTC
CDR3aa: CASSWTSGGRNVQFF

j_gene: TRBJ2-4
abundance: -
d_gene: -
v_gene: TRBV28
CDR3nt: TGTGCCAGCAGTTTTCGAGGAAGGAGAAACATTCAGTACTTC
CDR3aa: CASSFRGRRNIQYF

j_gene: TRBJ1-2
abundance: -
d_gene: -
v_gene: TRBV5-1
CDR3nt: TGCGCCAGCAGCGGAGGGGAACACTATGGCTACACTTTC
CDR3aa: CASSGGEHYGYTF

j_gene: TRBJ2-6
abundance: -
d_gene: TRBD1
v_gene: TRBV27
CDR3nt: TGTGCCAGCAGTCGACAGGGCTTTGGGGCCAACGTCCTGACTTTC
CDR3aa: CASSRQGFGANVLTF

j_gene: TRBJ2-7
abundance: -
d_gene: -
v_gene: TRBV25-1
CDR3nt: TGTGCCAGCAGTGAATTTGAGGAAGGGGAACACTACGAGCAGTACTTC
CDR3aa: CASSEFEEGEHYEQYF

j_gene: TRBJ2-7
abundance: -
d_gene: -
v_gene: TRBV7-2
CDR3nt: TGTGCCAGCAGCTTAGAGGGGGTAGTCGAGCAGTACTTC
CDR3aa: CASSLEGVVEQYF

j_gene: TRBJ2-7
abundance: -
d_gene: -
v_gene: TRBV20-1
CDR3nt: TGCAGTGCATTTCAAGAAAACTCACCTTACGAGCAGTACTTC
CDR3aa: CSAFQENSPYEQYF

j_gene: TRBJ1-2
abundance: -
d_gene: -
v_gene: TRBV19
CDR3nt: TGTGCCAGTAACATGGGACTCTCAATGGATGGCTACACCTTC
CDR3aa: CASNMGLSMDGYTF

j_gene: TRBJ1-6
abundance: few
d_gene: -
v_gene: TRBV25-1
CDR3nt: TGTGCCAGCAGTGAATATAAGGCAGGGCCTAATTCACCCCTCCACTTT
CDR3aa: CASSEYKAGPNSPLHF

j_gene: TRBJ1-1
abundance: -
d_gene: TRBD1
v_gene: TRBV20-1
CDR3nt: TGCAGTGCTAAAGGGACAGCGTCGCACACTGAAGCTTTCTTT
CDR3aa: CSAKGTASHTEAFF

j_gene: TRBJ2-1
abundance: many
d_gene: TRBD1
v_gene: TRBV6-5
CDR3nt: TGTGCCAGCTCATCGGACAGGGGGTCCTACAATGAGCAGTTCTTC
CDR3aa: CASSSDRGSYNEQFF

j_gene: TRBJ2-7
abundance: few
d_gene: -
v_gene: TRBV5-1
CDR3nt: TGCGCCAGCAGCTTGGAGAAGAACGGCCTCGAGCAGTACTTC
CDR3aa: CASSLEKNGLEQYF

j_gene: TRBJ1-2
abundance: -
d_gene: TRBD1
v_gene: TRBV20-1
CDR3nt: TGCAGTGCTAGTAAAGGACAGGGGATGGTTAACTATGGCTACACCTTC
CDR3aa: CSASKGQGMVNYGYTF

j_gene: TRBJ2-5
abundance: -
d_gene: -
v_gene: TRBV19
CDR3nt: TGTGCCAGTAGTACGACGACAGTCCGCACAGAGACCCAGTACTTC
CDR3aa: CASSTTTVRTETQYF

j_gene: TRBJ2-7
abundance: -
d_gene: -
v_gene: TRBV28
CDR3nt: TGTGCCAGCAGTTTAGTTGCAGCCTACGAGCAGTACTTC
CDR3aa: CASSLVAAYEQYF

j_gene: TRBJ1-1
abundance: few
d_gene: TRBD1
v_gene: TRBV6-4
CDR3nt: TGTGCCAGCAGGCAACCAGGGGGCGCGGCTTTCTTT
CDR3aa: CASRQPGGAAFF

j_gene: TRBJ1-4
abundance: -
d_gene: -
v_gene: TRBV7-9
CDR3nt: TGTGCCAGCAGCTTAGATCATAGGGGAAGTGAAAAACTGTTTTTT
CDR3aa: CASSLDHRGSEKLFF

j_gene: TRBJ1-1
abundance: -
d_gene: -
v_gene: TRBV5-1
CDR3nt: TGCGCCAGCAGCTTGGCGGGATTCTCTGAAGCTTTCTTT
CDR3aa: CASSLAGFSEAFF

j_gene: TRBJ2-1
abundance: -
d_gene: -
v_gene: TRBV27
CDR3nt: TGTGCCAGCATAGGACTCTCCTACAATGAGCAGTTCTTC
CDR3aa: CASIGLSYNEQFF

j_gene: TRBJ2-7
abundance: few
d_gene: TRBD2
v_gene: TRBV20-1
CDR3nt: TGCAGTGCTAGAGTTCTAGAAGGGACTAGCGGCAGCGACTACGAGCAGTACTTC
CDR3aa: CSARVLEGTSGSDYEQYF

j_gene: TRBJ1-1
abundance: -
d_gene: TRBD1
v_gene: TRBV20-1
CDR3nt: TGCAGTGCTAGAGACCCCGGGACAGTAATGACTGAAGCTTTCTTT
CDR3aa: CSARDPGTVMTEAFF

j_gene: TRBJ2-7
abundance: -
d_gene: TRBD1
v_gene: TRBV29-1
CDR3nt: TGCAGCGTAGAGACAGGGTCGGCCGATTACGAGCAGTACTTC
CDR3aa: CSVETGSADYEQYF

j_gene: TRBJ2-5
abundance: few
d_gene: TRBD2
v_gene: TRBV15
CDR3nt: TGTGCCACCAGCAGAGATTCCCGACTAGCGGGAGTCCAAGAGACCCAGTACTTC
CDR3aa: CATSRDSRLAGVQETQYF

j_gene: TRBJ2-7
abundance: -
d_gene: -
v_gene: TRBV7-9
CDR3nt: TGTGCCAGCAGCGGAGGGACCGCCTACGAGCAGTACTTC
CDR3aa: CASSGGTAYEQYF

j_gene: TRBJ2-5
abundance: -
d_gene: -
v_gene: TRBV20-1
CDR3nt: TGCAGTGCTAGAGCTTGGGACCAAGAGACCCAGTACTTC
CDR3aa: CSARAWDQETQYF

j_gene: TRBJ2-3
abundance: -
d_gene: -
v_gene: TRBV6-2/TRBV6-3
CDR3nt: TGTGCCAGCAGTCGAGGACAGCCTTGGGATACGCAGTATTTT
CDR3aa: CASSRGQPWDTQYF

j_gene: TRBJ1-2
abundance: -
d_gene: -
v_gene: TRBV6-5
CDR3nt: TGTGCCAGCAGGCTGGGGGGGTTGAACTATGGCTACACCTTC
CDR3aa: CASRLGGLNYGYTF

j_gene: TRBJ2-5
abundance: few
d_gene: -
v_gene: TRBV6-5
CDR3nt: TGTGCCAGCAGTTACTTGGAGGGGGCGCGCGAGACCCAGTACTTC
CDR3aa: CASSYLEGARETQYF

j_gene: TRBJ2-5
abundance: few
d_gene: TRBD1
v_gene: TRBV15
CDR3nt: TGTGCCACCAGCAGACTGGCGCCCGGGACAGGGTTTACCCAGTACTTC
CDR3aa: CATSRLAPGTGFTQYF

j_gene: TRBJ2-7
abundance: -
d_gene: -
v_gene: TRBV29-1
CDR3nt: TGCAGCGTCCTGGGAGCTGACACGAAGAGCTCCTACGAGCAGTACTTC
CDR3aa: CSVLGADTKSSYEQYF

j_gene: TRBJ1-1
abundance: few
d_gene: TRBD1
v_gene: TRBV7-3
CDR3nt: TGTGCCAGCAGCTCACAGGGGTATGGCACTGAAGCTTTCTTT
CDR3aa: CASSSQGYGTEAFF

j_gene: TRBJ1-1
abundance: -
d_gene: -
v_gene: TRBV28
CDR3nt: TGTGCCAGCAGTTTAACCCCCCAAAAGGAAGCTTTCTTT
CDR3aa: CASSLTPQKEAFF

j_gene: TRBJ2-7
abundance: -
d_gene: TRBD2
v_gene: TRBV7-2
CDR3nt: TGTGCCAGCAGCCGCCGAGCGGGAGGCACCTACGAGCAGTACTTC
CDR3aa: CASSRRAGGTYEQYF

j_gene: TRBJ1-2
abundance: -
d_gene: -
v_gene: TRBV2
CDR3nt: TGTGCCAGCAGAGAGGATCCAGGGACTAACTATGGCTACACCTTC
CDR3aa: CASREDPGTNYGYTF

j_gene: TRBJ2-6
abundance: few
d_gene: TRBD1
v_gene: TRBV7-2
CDR3nt: TGTGCCAGCAGCCTTCCGGGACAGTCGTACTCTGGGGCCAACGTCCTGACTTTC
CDR3aa: CASSLPGQSYSGANVLTF

j_gene: TRBJ1-5
abundance: -
d_gene: -
v_gene: TRBV19
CDR3nt: TGTGCCAGTAGTATGGACTCCTTGGGTCAGCCCCAGCATTTT
CDR3aa: CASSMDSLGQPQHF

j_gene: TRBJ2-1
abundance: -
d_gene: -
v_gene: TRBV11-2
CDR3nt: TGTGCCAGCAGCTTAGGTCCCAGAAACCCTGGTCACAATGAGCAGTTCTTC
CDR3aa: CASSLGPRNPGHNEQFF

j_gene: TRBJ2-3
abundance: -
d_gene: -
v_gene: TRBV20-1
CDR3nt: TGCAGTGCTAGAGATTGGGCAGAGAGCACAGATACGCAGTATTTT
CDR3aa: CSARDWAESTDTQYF

j_gene: TRBJ1-5
abundance: few
d_gene: -
v_gene: TRBV4-3
CDR3nt: TGCGCCAGCAGCCAAGAATGGGTGGATCAGCCCCAGCATTTT
CDR3aa: CASSQEWVDQPQHF

j_gene: TRBJ2-5
abundance: -
d_gene: TRBD1
v_gene: TRBV28
CDR3nt: TGTGCCAGCAGCCAAGGCGGGACAGGACAAGAGACCCAGTACTTC
CDR3aa: CASSQGGTGQETQYF

j_gene: TRBJ2-5
abundance: -
d_gene: TRBD2
v_gene: TRBV6-2/TRBV6-3
CDR3nt: TGTGCCAGCAGTTACTTCCGGGCGGGAGGGCCAGAGACCCAGTACTTC
CDR3aa: CASSYFRAGGPETQYF

j_gene: TRBJ1-1
abundance: few
d_gene: -
v_gene: TRBV24-1
CDR3nt: TGTGCCACCAGTGATTGGGCCAGCGGTGAAGCTTTCTTT
CDR3aa: CATSDWASGEAFF

j_gene: TRBJ2-7
abundance: -
d_gene: TRBD2
v_gene: TRBV20-1
CDR3nt: TGCAGTGCTGGACTAGGCTCGTACGAGCAGTACTTC
CDR3aa: CSAGLGSYEQYF

j_gene: TRBJ2-7
abundance: few
d_gene: TRBD2
v_gene: TRBV6-2/TRBV6-3
CDR3nt: TGTGCCAGCACACCCCGGGGGGAATACTCCTACGAGCAGTACTTC
CDR3aa: CASTPRGEYSYEQYF

j_gene: TRBJ2-1
abundance: -
d_gene: -
v_gene: TRBV18
CDR3nt: TGTGCCAGCTCACCTACAACAGGGAATGAGCAGTTCTTC
CDR3aa: CASSPTTGNEQFF